Following are 23 T cell receptor beta chains from one sample sequenced in a study of T cell responses to AZD1222 COVID-19 vaccine. TCRdb's copy holds only in-frame clones and misses some; the assay was immunoSEQ multiplex PCR. The table shows about 140,000 clones, with 85% to 95% occurring only once. Sequenced here: peripheral blood, sampled on day 0 of MenACWY control vaccination. These receptors all come from an adult in good health.

The chain combines TRBV4-3 with TRBJ1-2; D not resolved. V lost 0 bases and J 6 bases, leaving 14 bases between the germline ends. CDR1 is LGHNA and CDR2 is YSLEER in the germline V gene. This CDR3 is built from 15 residues. The CDR3, as DNA: TGCGCCAGCAGCCAAGACGTTATGTGGCGGGATGGCTACACCTTC. Its translation is CASSQDVMWRDGYTF.

The V and J genes are TRBV28 and TRBJ2-1; weak D call: TRBD2 (6 bases). This CDR3 is 17 amino acids long. Germline-derived CDR1 and CDR2 are MDHEN and SYDVKM. Trimming removed 5 bases at V and 6 bases at J, with 23 bases between. For the CDR3, the DNA is TGTGCCAGCAGTAAGATAGCGGCCCCAACGGCAAGCAATGAGCAGTTCTTC. Translated: CASSKIAAPTASNEQFF.

The rearrangement joins TRBV5-1 to TRBJ1-2; D is ambiguous. CDR3 length: 14 residues. CDR1 SGHRS and CDR2 YFSETQ come from the germline V gene. The V gene lost 4 bases and the J gene lost 2 bases, with 12 bases spanning the gap. The CDR3 DNA sequence: TGCGCCAGCAGCCCAGCTGGAGCGAACTATGGCTACACCTTC. Its translation is CASSPAGANYGYTF. Filled out from reference TRBV5-1 and TRBJ1-2, the complete variable domain reads KAGVTQTPRYLIKTRGQQVTLSCSPISGHRSVSWYQQTPGQGLQFLFEYFSETQRNKGNFPGRFSGRQFSNSRSEMNVSTLELGDSALYLCASSPAGANYGYTFGSGTRLTVV.

The V call is TRBV19, the J call TRBJ1-2; D gene uncertain. V dropped 1 base and J dropped 0 bases, with 18 bases sitting between them. The CDR3 sequence is 18 residues long. Germline values: CDR1 LNHDA, CDR2 SQIVND (reference sequence). CDR3: CASSIGAMGKRANYGYTF. CDR3 DNA sequence: TGTGCCAGTAGTATAGGGGCGATGGGGAAACGCGCTAACTATGGCTACACCTTC.

The rearrangement uses TRBV19 and TRBJ1-5; TRBD1 matches at 7 bases. Germline V gene data show CDR1 as LNHDA and CDR2 as SQIVND (reference sequence). The CDR3 has 17 residues. V was pared by 0 bases and J by 6 bases, with 11 bases of the junction left unmatched. The CDR3 nucleotides are TGTGCCAGTAGTATAGACTCCGGGACAGAAGATAGTCAGCCCCAGCATTTT. This sequence encodes CASSIDSGTEDSQPQHF.

The V and J genes are TRBV14 and TRBJ1-2, with D unresolved. Trimming stripped 1 base from V and 0 bases from J, with 9 bases between. The CDR3 covers 15 residues. Germline-derived CDR1 and CDR2 are SGHDN and FVKESK. The CDR3 DNA is TGTGCCAGCAGCCAAGCCGGCAGAGCTAACTATGGCTACACCTTC. This sequence encodes CASSQAGRANYGYTF.

This chain connects TRBV5-4 to TRBJ1-1; D not resolved. Trimming left V 1 base short and J 1 base short, with 11 bases between. CDR1 and CDR2 from the germline V gene are SGHNT and YYREEE (reference sequence). This CDR3 region has 15 residues. The CDR3: CASSLSPRKNTEAFF. The CDR3 region has the DNA TGTGCCAGCAGCTTGTCTCCACGGAAGAACACTGAAGCTTTCTTT.

The chain joins TRBV4-2 to TRBJ1-1; possibly TRBD1 for D (6 bases). Trimming stripped 2 bases from V and 0 bases from J, with 16 bases between. The CDR3 is made up of 17 amino acids. Germline CDR1 is LGHNA and CDR2 is YNFKEQ. CDR3 loop: CASSQRGKGGMNTEAFF. Here the CDR3 DNA reads TGTGCCAGCAGCCAAAGAGGAAAGGGGGGGATGAACACTGAAGCTTTCTTT.

Remarks on this clone: The sample has other DNA sequences that encode this CDR3 too. V is TRBV7-3 and J is TRBJ1-5; 7 bases match TRBD1. Germline CDR1 is SGHTA and CDR2 is FQGTGA. The CDR3 is made up of 13 amino acids. J was trimmed by 7 bases and V by 0 bases; bases with no gene match: 0. DNA of the CDR3: TGTGCCAGCAGCTTAACAGGGGGCCAGCCCCAGCATTTT. It codes for CASSLTGGQPQHF.

The chain has TRBV21-1 and TRBJ1-5; the D call of TRBD1 is as the table states it, not checked on the DNA. TRBV21-1 is flagged as a pseudogene. This CDR3 spans 19 amino acids. CDR3: CASSKRRYRGLYGNQPQHF. For the CDR3, the DNA is TGTGCCAGCAGCAAAAGACGGTATAGGGGGCTCTATGGCAATCAGCCCCAGCATTTT.

The chain has TRBV9 and TRBJ1-3; the match to TRBD1 covers 9 bases. This CDR3 region has 17 residues. V lost 3 bases, J lost 0 bases, and 7 bases stayed unmatched. Germline V lookup: CDR1 SGDLS, CDR2 YYNGEE. CDR3 in amino acids: CASSARDRVSSGNTIYF. DNA of the CDR3: TGTGCCAGCAGCGCACGGGACAGGGTCTCCTCTGGAAACACCATATATTTT.

CDR3: CASSRAEGNTEAFF. DNA of the CDR3: TGTGCCAGCAGCCGGGCAGAAGGGAACACTGAAGCTTTCTTT. The chain joins TRBV7-8 to TRBJ1-1; D remains ambiguous. The CDR3 length is 14 residues. V was pared by 5 bases and J by 1 base, with 11 bases between. CDR1 and CDR2 (germline): SGHVS, FQNEAQ.

Only one count was recorded for this clone. J is TRBJ2-7 and V is TRBV12-3 or TRBV12-4; 7 nucleotides match TRBD2. The CDR3 loop spans 13 amino acids. Trimming took 6 bases from V and 0 from J; bases not matched to a gene: 2. The CDR3 coding sequence is TGTGCCAGCAGACCGGGGGGCTCCTACGAGCAGTACTTC. Translated: CASRPGGSYEQYF.

This clone was detected only once. The CDR3 spells CASSLGGKSNQPQHF. Written as DNA, the CDR3 is TGCGCCAGCAGCCTCGGGGGAAAAAGCAATCAGCCCCAGCATTTT. The chain carries TRBV5-1 and TRBJ1-5; D perhaps matches TRBD1 (5 bases). CDR1 is SGHRS, CDR2 YFSETQ, per germline. Between the trimmed V and J ends, which lost 4 bases and 1 base, there was a span of 12 bases. The CDR3 sequence is 15 residues long.

The CDR3 DNA is TGTGCCAGTAGTGTTAGACAGAGCGCTGAAGCTTTCTTT. Protein: CASSVRQSAEAFF. This chain joins TRBV19 and TRBJ1-1, with a tentative D call TRBD1 (5 bases). Germline V gives CDR1 LNHDA, CDR2 SQIVND (reference sequence). V was trimmed by 5 bases and J by 6 bases, leaving 13 bases between them. This CDR3 comprises 13 residues.

The chain employs TRBV6-5 and TRBJ1-3; 8 nucleotides agree with TRBD1. Germline CDR1 reads MNHEY; CDR2 reads SVGAGI. The CDR3 length is 13 residues. V lost 6 bases to trimming and J lost 8 bases; unmatched junction nucleotides: 6. The CDR3 DNA follows: TGTGCCAGCAGAGGGACAGGAGGGTACACCATATATTTT. Its protein is CASRGTGGYTIYF.

The chain combines TRBV28 with TRBJ2-7; TRBD2 matches 7 bases. V dropped 5 bases and J dropped 6; count of bases not matched to a gene: 10. Germline loops: CDR1 MDHEN, CDR2 SYDVKM. The CDR3 has 14 residues. CDR3 region: CASSGGGTPAEQYF. In DNA, the CDR3 is TGTGCCAGCAGTGGGGGGGGGACCCCCGCCGAGCAGTACTTC.

The chain has TRBV10-1 and TRBJ2-1; D call uncertain. Germline values: CDR1 WNHNN, CDR2 SYGVQD (reference sequence). Trimming took off 4 bases at V and 6 bases at J, with 13 bases between the two ends. The CDR3 runs to 14 residues. This chain's CDR3 is CASSAVQFGNEQFF. CDR3 sequence (DNA): TGCGCCAGCAGTGCAGTACAGTTCGGCAATGAGCAGTTCTTC.

J is TRBJ1-5 and V is TRBV6-1; D uncertain. This CDR3 is 14 amino acids long. Germline V gene lookup returns CDR1 MNHNS and CDR2 SASEGT. V lost 2 bases to trimming and J lost 7 bases, with 12 bases between them. The CDR3 nucleotides are TGTGCCAGCAGTGAACGAGGGAAAGGGCAGCCCCAGCATTTT. It encodes CASSERGKGQPQHF.

The chain combines TRBV27 with TRBJ2-2; D is possibly TRBD2 (6 bases). Germline V lookup: CDR1 MNHEY, CDR2 SMNVEV (reference sequence). V lost 4 bases to trimming and J lost 5 bases, with 14 bases between them. This CDR3 contains 15 residues. As DNA, the CDR3 is TGTGCCAGCAGTTCCTCTAGCGTTCGGACCGGGGAGCTGTTTTTT. Residues: CASSSSSVRTGELFF.

The gene calls are TRBV27 and TRBJ1-1, with D possibly being TRBD1 (5 bases). V lost 1 base and J 0 bases, leaving 21 bases between the germline ends. The V gene's germline CDR1 is MNHEY and CDR2 SMNVEV (reference sequence). The CDR3 sequence is 19 residues long. CDR3 coding DNA: TGTGCCAGCAGTTTATTTTTCGGGGGTATAGGGGCTATGAACACTGAAGCTTTCTTT. Protein product: CASSLFFGGIGAMNTEAFF.

This sequence joins TRBV7-6 and TRBJ2-7; maybe TRBD1 (6 bases). Trimming stripped 5 bases from V and 4 bases from J, with 18 bases between. CDR1 and CDR2 from the germline V gene are SGHVS and FNYEAQ. The CDR3 spans 15 residues. The CDR3 sequence is CASSPGPGAAYEQYF. Written as DNA, the CDR3 is TGTGCCAGCAGCCCCGGACCAGGGGCGGCGTACGAGCAGTACTTC. Complete variable domain (other parts from reference TRBV7-6 and TRBJ2-7): GAGVSQSPRYKVTKRGQDVALRCDPISGHVSLYWYRQALGQGPEFLTYFNYEAQQDKSGLPNDRFSAERPEGSISTLTIQRTEQRDSAMYRCASSPGPGAAYEQYFGPGTRLTVT.

The chain is built from TRBV5-5 and TRBJ2-7; 8 nucleotides line up with TRBD1. CDR1 and CDR2 (germline): SGHKS, YYEKEE (reference sequence). The CDR3 extends over 16 amino acids. Unmatched junction bases numbered 9, after V lost 1 base and J lost 3 bases. CDR3 sequence (DNA): TGTGCCAGCAGCTTGAGTGTCGTCAGGGGGCTCTACGAGCAGTACTTC. This gives the protein CASSLSVVRGLYEQYF.